This T cell receptor (beta chain) appears in the sequencing data of a study of blood T cell repertoires in COVID-19. Study-wide background: Samples came from the United States, Italy and Spain, spanning acute and convalescent COVID-19. Sources were T cells, B-cell-depleted T cells, or PBMCs; the material itself was cDNA or gDNA.

Authors' methods: Estimated nucleated cell counts came from reference gene primer amplification. This table comes from immunoSEQ multiplex PCR, and its TCRdb copy is limited to in-frame clones, with some not included. Clone size and the V and J calls come from that table; the DNA yielded D and trimming. Of about 68,000 clones listed, about four fifths are singletons. There are 12 residues in the CDR3. V was shortened by 7 bases and J by 3 bases, with 9 bases between the two germline ends. Germline lookup yields CDR1 LNHDA and CDR2 SQIVND (reference sequence). Sequencing used peripheral blood. This chain links TRBV19 with TRBJ1-1, with D perhaps TRBD1 (5 bases). The origin of this receptor is a woman in her sixties or seventies with acute or convalescent COVID-19. The CDR3 DNA is TGTGCCAGTACGTCCAGGGACACTGAAGCTTTCTTT. Translation gives CASTSRDTEAFF.